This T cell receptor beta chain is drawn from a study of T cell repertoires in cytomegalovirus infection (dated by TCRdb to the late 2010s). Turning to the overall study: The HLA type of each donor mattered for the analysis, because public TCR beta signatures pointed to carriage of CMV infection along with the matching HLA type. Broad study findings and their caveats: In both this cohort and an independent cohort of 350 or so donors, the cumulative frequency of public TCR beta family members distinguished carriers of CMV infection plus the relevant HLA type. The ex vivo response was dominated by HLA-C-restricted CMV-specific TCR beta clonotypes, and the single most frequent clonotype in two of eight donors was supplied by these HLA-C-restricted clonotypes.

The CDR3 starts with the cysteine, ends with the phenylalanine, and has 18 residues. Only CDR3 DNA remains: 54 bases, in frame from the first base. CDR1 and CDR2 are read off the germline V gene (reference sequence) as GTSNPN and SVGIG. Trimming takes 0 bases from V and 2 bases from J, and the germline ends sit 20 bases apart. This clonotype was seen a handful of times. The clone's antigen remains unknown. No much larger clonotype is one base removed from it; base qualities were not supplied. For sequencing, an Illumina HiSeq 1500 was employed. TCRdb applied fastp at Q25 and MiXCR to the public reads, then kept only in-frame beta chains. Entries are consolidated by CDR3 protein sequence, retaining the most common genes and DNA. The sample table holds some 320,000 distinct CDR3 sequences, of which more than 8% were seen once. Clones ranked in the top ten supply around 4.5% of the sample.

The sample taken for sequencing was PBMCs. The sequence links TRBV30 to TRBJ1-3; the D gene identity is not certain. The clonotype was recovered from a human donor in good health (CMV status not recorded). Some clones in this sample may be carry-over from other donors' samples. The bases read TGTGCCTGGAGTGTACATGAATCAGAGGGCCTTCCTGGAAACACCATATATTTT. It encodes CAWSVHESEGLPGNTIYF. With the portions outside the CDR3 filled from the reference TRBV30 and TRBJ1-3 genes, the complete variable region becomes SQTIHQWPATLVQPVGSPLSLECTVEGTSNPNLYWYRQAAGRGLQLLFYSVGIGQISSEVPQNLSASRPQDRQFILSSKKLLLSDSGFYLCAWSVHESEGLPGNTIYFGEGSWLTVV.